This paragraph reports one TCR beta chain. Its antigen is undetermined. The authors sorted CD4+ naive, central memory, regulatory and stem cell-like memory cells via CD45RO/CCR7/CD25/CD127/CD95/CD27. This record comes from a study of beta chain features in type 1 diabetes. The study's findings and limits: The study found moderately but significantly shorter TCRB CDR3s in all four CD4+ subsets of Type 1 diabetes patients.

The CDR3 runs 12 residues. Per germline, CDR1 MDHEN and CDR2 SYDVKM. The germline V and J ends were trimmed by 2 bases and 5 bases, with 7 bases remaining between them. Expressed TCRB transcripts were sequenced because the isolated RNA had all been reverse transcribed beforehand. Measured with immunoSEQ multiplex PCR; TCRdb has only the in-frame clones, and not every one. The data show approximately 250,000 clones, roughly 17% seen once. Input material: naive CD4+ T cells from blood. V and J are TRBV28 and TRBJ2-7; a possible D gene is TRBD1 (5 bases). This receptor was identified in a man aged 25 to 40 with type 1 diabetes. The CDR3 region is CASSLPGNEQYF. The DNA for the CDR3 is TGTGCCAGCAGTTTACCAGGGAACGAGCAGTACTTC. Combining the CDR3 with reference TRBV28 and TRBJ2-7 gives the whole variable domain DVKVTQSSRYLVKRTGEKVFLECVQDMDHENMFWYRQDPGLGLRLIYFSYDVKMKEKGDIPEGYSVSREKKERFSLILESASTNQTSMYLCASSLPGNEQYFGPGTRLTVT.